This T cell receptor beta chain was sequenced for a study of cytomegalovirus exposure and HLA in healthy donors. Points from the study as a whole: The authors considered a cluster of highly shared sequence variants likely to be a sequencing artifact.

13 Jbeta primers and 60 Vbeta primers were used for the PCR. Sequenced by immunoSEQ multiplex PCR; TCRdb stores in-frame clones only, minus some. The table records about 210,000 clones, roughly 78% of them present only once. To note about this clone: Its specificity is not known.

This CDR3 region has 20 residues. CDR1 is SGHNT, CDR2 YENEEA, per germline. The V end was cut by 4 bases, the J end by 0 bases, with 27 bases between. The clonotype originates from a boy younger than 18 in good health and CMV-seronegative. The chain is built from TRBV11-3 and TRBJ1-1; perhaps TRBD1 as D (6 bases). The material sequenced was PBMCs. The CDR3 DNA is TGTGCCAGCAGCTCGAGGGGAAGACAGGCACCAGGTGGCATGAACACTGAAGCTTTCTTT. The encoded protein is CASSSRGRQAPGGMNTEAFF.